These T cell receptor beta chains were read from a single sample in a study of blood T cell repertoires in COVID-19. TCRdb's table, derived via immunoSEQ multiplex PCR, lists solely in-frame clones and lacks some. The table records around 140,000 clones, around four fifths of them present only once. Sequencing used PBMCs or T cells enriched from blood (not recorded which). The receptors derive from a man aged 40-50 years with acute COVID-19. Both conserved end residues are part of each CDR3. Each record gives: V gene, D gene, clone size, J gene, CDR3 DNA, CDR3 protein. D genes are given only for firm matches. Rows give clone size only sometimes, using once, few, many, or a class for an expanded clone.

v_gene: TRBV30
d_gene: NA
abundance: NA
j_gene: TRBJ1-1
CDR3nt: TGTGCCTGGAGTAAAGCGGAAAACACTGAAGCTTTCTTT
CDR3aa: CAWSKAENTEAFF

v_gene: TRBV11-3
d_gene: NA
abundance: medium-sized
j_gene: TRBJ2-5
CDR3nt: TGTGCCAGCAGCTTACGGGTTGGGGAGACCCAGTACTTC
CDR3aa: CASSLRVGETQYF

v_gene: TRBV3-1/TRBV3-2
d_gene: TRBD2
abundance: NA
j_gene: TRBJ2-1
CDR3nt: TGTGCCAGCAGCCAAGATTACGGGGCGGGGGGTTACAATGAGCAGTTCTTC
CDR3aa: CASSQDYGAGGYNEQFF

v_gene: TRBV3-1/TRBV3-2
d_gene: TRBD1
abundance: NA
j_gene: TRBJ2-3
CDR3nt: TGTGCCAGCAGCCAAGATTGGGGACAGGGGGTGGGTACAGATACGCAGTATTTT
CDR3aa: CASSQDWGQGVGTDTQYF

v_gene: TRBV20-1
d_gene: NA
abundance: NA
j_gene: TRBJ1-1
CDR3nt: TGCAGTGCCTTCGACACTGAAGCTTTCTTT
CDR3aa: CSAFDTEAFF

v_gene: TRBV25-1
d_gene: NA
abundance: NA
j_gene: TRBJ2-2
CDR3nt: TGTGCCAGCAGTGAATTCGGGGGGCTTTACACCGGGGAGCTGTTTTTT
CDR3aa: CASSEFGGLYTGELFF

v_gene: TRBV6-5
d_gene: TRBD2
abundance: NA
j_gene: TRBJ2-3
CDR3nt: TGTGCCAGCAGTCGTAGCGGGCTTCGGGGAGATACGCAGTATTTT
CDR3aa: CASSRSGLRGDTQYF

v_gene: TRBV7-6
d_gene: NA
abundance: NA
j_gene: TRBJ2-2
CDR3nt: TGTGCCAGCAGCTTAGCGGGGCCCGGGGAGCTGTTTTTT
CDR3aa: CASSLAGPGELFF

v_gene: TRBV18
d_gene: NA
abundance: NA
j_gene: TRBJ1-2
CDR3nt: TGTGCCAGCTCAACCCCGCAGGATAACTATGGCTACACCTTC
CDR3aa: CASSTPQDNYGYTF

v_gene: TRBV12-3/TRBV12-4
d_gene: NA
abundance: NA
j_gene: TRBJ2-2
CDR3nt: TGTGCCAGCAGTTTGGGGGGTGGCGGGGAGCTGTTTTTT
CDR3aa: CASSLGGGGELFF

v_gene: TRBV19
d_gene: TRBD1
abundance: NA
j_gene: TRBJ1-5
CDR3nt: TGTGCCAGTACCTCGACAGGGGAAGGCAATCAGCCCCAGCATTTT
CDR3aa: CASTSTGEGNQPQHF

v_gene: TRBV30
d_gene: NA
abundance: NA
j_gene: TRBJ1-4
CDR3nt: TGTGCCTGGAAAGCGAACGAAAAACTGTTTTTT
CDR3aa: CAWKANEKLFF

v_gene: TRBV7-9
d_gene: TRBD2
abundance: NA
j_gene: TRBJ2-7
CDR3nt: TGTGCCAGCAGCCAGGGACTAGCGGGATCCGAGCAGTACTTC
CDR3aa: CASSQGLAGSEQYF

v_gene: TRBV7-9
d_gene: NA
abundance: NA
j_gene: TRBJ2-1
CDR3nt: TGTGCCAGCAGCTTAGTAGCCTTATCGGACAATGAGCAGTTCTTC
CDR3aa: CASSLVALSDNEQFF

v_gene: TRBV4-1
d_gene: TRBD2
abundance: NA
j_gene: TRBJ2-7
CDR3nt: TGCGCCAGCAGCCAGCTAGCGGACTCGGGGGAGCAGTACTTC
CDR3aa: CASSQLADSGEQYF

v_gene: TRBV27
d_gene: TRBD1
abundance: NA
j_gene: TRBJ1-4
CDR3nt: TGTGCCAGCAGTTTATTGGGACAGGGGGAAAAACTGTTTTTT
CDR3aa: CASSLLGQGEKLFF

v_gene: TRBV7-2
d_gene: TRBD2
abundance: once
j_gene: TRBJ2-2
CDR3nt: TGTGCCAGCAGCTTAGTGCGGGGGACGAACACCGGGGAGCTGTTTTTT
CDR3aa: CASSLVRGTNTGELFF

v_gene: TRBV24-1
d_gene: NA
abundance: NA
j_gene: TRBJ2-3
CDR3nt: TGTGCCACCAGTGAAACCGGGGGCACAGATACGCAGTATTTT
CDR3aa: CATSETGGTDTQYF

v_gene: TRBV4-1
d_gene: NA
abundance: NA
j_gene: TRBJ1-4
CDR3nt: TGCGCCAGCAGCCAAGATATGACATTCTTGGCAACTAATGAAAAACTGTTTTTT
CDR3aa: CASSQDMTFLATNEKLFF

v_gene: TRBV5-1
d_gene: NA
abundance: once
j_gene: TRBJ2-7
CDR3nt: TGCGCCAGCAGCGTGCAGGGTTACGAGCAGTACTTC
CDR3aa: CASSVQGYEQYF

v_gene: TRBV5-1
d_gene: TRBD2
abundance: NA
j_gene: TRBJ2-2
CDR3nt: TGCGCCAGCAGCTTTAGCGGGGTGAACACCGGGGAGCTGTTTTTT
CDR3aa: CASSFSGVNTGELFF

v_gene: TRBV7-8
d_gene: TRBD2
abundance: NA
j_gene: TRBJ2-5
CDR3nt: TGTGCCAGCAGCTTCAATTCAGCGGGGGGGCGAGAGACCCAGTACTTC
CDR3aa: CASSFNSAGGRETQYF

v_gene: TRBV3-1/TRBV3-2
d_gene: TRBD2
abundance: once
j_gene: TRBJ2-7
CDR3nt: TGTGCCAGCAGCCCGGTACTAGCGGGGGCCTTCTACGAGCAGTACTTC
CDR3aa: CASSPVLAGAFYEQYF

v_gene: TRBV9
d_gene: TRBD1
abundance: NA
j_gene: TRBJ2-1
CDR3nt: TGTGCCAGCAGCGCTGCCGGGACAGGTGGCTACAATGAGCAGTTCTTC
CDR3aa: CASSAAGTGGYNEQFF

v_gene: TRBV9
d_gene: NA
abundance: NA
j_gene: TRBJ1-2
CDR3nt: TGTGCCAGCAGCGTAGAGGCCGACAGCAAGAATGGCTACACCTTC
CDR3aa: CASSVEADSKNGYTF

v_gene: TRBV28
d_gene: NA
abundance: NA
j_gene: TRBJ2-7
CDR3nt: TGTGCCAGCAGTTTATTAGACAGTTCCTACGAGCAGTACTTC
CDR3aa: CASSLLDSSYEQYF

v_gene: TRBV7-8
d_gene: TRBD1
abundance: NA
j_gene: TRBJ2-7
CDR3nt: TGTGCCAGCGGGACAGGGGGGGGCTCCTACGAGCAGTACTTC
CDR3aa: CASGTGGGSYEQYF

v_gene: TRBV18
d_gene: TRBD2
abundance: NA
j_gene: TRBJ2-7
CDR3nt: TGTGCCAGCTCACCAGGGGCTAGCGGGCTCTACGAGCAGTACTTC
CDR3aa: CASSPGASGLYEQYF

v_gene: TRBV5-6
d_gene: NA
abundance: NA
j_gene: TRBJ2-5
CDR3nt: TGTGCCAGCAGCTCCCTGGAGACCCAGTACTTC
CDR3aa: CASSSLETQYF

v_gene: TRBV7-9
d_gene: NA
abundance: NA
j_gene: TRBJ1-2
CDR3nt: TGTGCCAGCAGCTTAGACAGGGACGGAGGCTACACCTTC
CDR3aa: CASSLDRDGGYTF

v_gene: TRBV5-1
d_gene: TRBD1
abundance: once
j_gene: TRBJ2-1
CDR3nt: TGCGCCAGCAGCTTGGAATACTGGACAGGGGGCTCCAATGAGCAGTTCTTC
CDR3aa: CASSLEYWTGGSNEQFF

v_gene: TRBV29-1
d_gene: NA
abundance: NA
j_gene: TRBJ2-2
CDR3nt: TGCAGCGCCACCCTGACAGCGAACACCGGGGAGCTGTTTTTT
CDR3aa: CSATLTANTGELFF

v_gene: TRBV7-9
d_gene: TRBD2
abundance: NA
j_gene: TRBJ2-4
CDR3nt: TGTGCCAGCAGCTTGTCGCTAGCGGGGGCCTGGGGCATTCAGTACTTC
CDR3aa: CASSLSLAGAWGIQYF

v_gene: TRBV5-1
d_gene: TRBD2
abundance: NA
j_gene: TRBJ2-1
CDR3nt: TGCGCCAGCAGCCCCAGACTAGCGGGGGTCTCTTTAAGTGAGCAGTTCTTC
CDR3aa: CASSPRLAGVSLSEQFF